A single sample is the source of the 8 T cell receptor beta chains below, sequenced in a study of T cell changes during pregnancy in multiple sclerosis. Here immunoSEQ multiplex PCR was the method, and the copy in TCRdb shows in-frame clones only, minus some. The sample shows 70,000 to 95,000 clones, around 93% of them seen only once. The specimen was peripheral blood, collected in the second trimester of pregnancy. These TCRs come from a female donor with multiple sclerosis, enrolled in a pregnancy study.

The CDR3 is CASSSGSTDTQYF. In nucleotides, the CDR3 is TGTGCCAGCAGTTCGGGGAGCACAGATACGCAGTATTTT. The chain recombines TRBV25-1 with TRBJ2-3; D is possibly TRBD2 (5 bases). The germline gives CDR1 MGHDK, CDR2 SYGVNS. The CDR3 totals 13 residues. Between the trimmed V and J ends, which lost 5 bases and 0 bases, there was a span of 6 bases. Combining the CDR3 with reference TRBV25-1 and TRBJ2-3 gives the whole variable domain EADIYQTPRYLVIGTGKKITLECSQTMGHDKMYWYQQDPGMELHLIHYSYGVNSTEKGDLSSESTVSRIRTEHFPLTLESARPSHTSQYLCASSSGSTDTQYFGPGTRLTVL.

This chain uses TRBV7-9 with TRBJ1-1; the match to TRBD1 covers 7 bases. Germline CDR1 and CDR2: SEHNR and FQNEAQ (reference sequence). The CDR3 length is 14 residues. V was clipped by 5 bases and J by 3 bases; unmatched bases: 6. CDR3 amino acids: CASSEGAGYTEAFF. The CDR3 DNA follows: TGTGCCAGCAGCGAGGGGGCCGGATACACTGAAGCTTTCTTT.

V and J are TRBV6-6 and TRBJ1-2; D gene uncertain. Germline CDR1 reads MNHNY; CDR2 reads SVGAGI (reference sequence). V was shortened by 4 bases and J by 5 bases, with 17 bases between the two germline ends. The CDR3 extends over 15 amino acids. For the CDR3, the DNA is TGTGCCAGCAGTTTTGGAGGGATTCCAGATTATGGCTACACCTTC. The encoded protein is CASSFGGIPDYGYTF.

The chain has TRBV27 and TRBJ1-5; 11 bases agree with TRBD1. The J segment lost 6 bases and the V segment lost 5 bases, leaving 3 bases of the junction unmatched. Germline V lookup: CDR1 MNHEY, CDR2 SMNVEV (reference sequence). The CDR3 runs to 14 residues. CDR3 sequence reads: CASSRTGGLQPQHF. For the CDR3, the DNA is TGTGCCAGCAGTCGGACAGGGGGCCTTCAGCCCCAGCATTTT.

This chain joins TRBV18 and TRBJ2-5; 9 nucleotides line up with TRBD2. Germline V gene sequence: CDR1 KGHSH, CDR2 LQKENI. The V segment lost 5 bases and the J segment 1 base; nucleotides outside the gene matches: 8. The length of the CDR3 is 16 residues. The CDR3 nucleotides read TGTGCCAGCTCAACAATCAGCGGGGGGATCCAAGAGACCCAGTACTTC. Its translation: CASSTISGGIQETQYF.

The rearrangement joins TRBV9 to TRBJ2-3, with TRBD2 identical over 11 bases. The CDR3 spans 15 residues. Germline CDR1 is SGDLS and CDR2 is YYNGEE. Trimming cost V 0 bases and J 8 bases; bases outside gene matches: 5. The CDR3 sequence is CASSVVSGGAGTQYF. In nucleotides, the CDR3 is TGTGCCAGCAGCGTAGTTAGCGGGGGGGCCGGTACGCAGTATTTT.

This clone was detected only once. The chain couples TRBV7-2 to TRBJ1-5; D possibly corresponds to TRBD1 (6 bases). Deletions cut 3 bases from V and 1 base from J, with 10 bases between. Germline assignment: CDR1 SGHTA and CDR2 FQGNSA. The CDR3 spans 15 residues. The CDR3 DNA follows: TGTGCCAGCAGCTTTAAGGGGGTGAGCAATCAGCCCCAGCATTTT. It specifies CASSFKGVSNQPQHF.

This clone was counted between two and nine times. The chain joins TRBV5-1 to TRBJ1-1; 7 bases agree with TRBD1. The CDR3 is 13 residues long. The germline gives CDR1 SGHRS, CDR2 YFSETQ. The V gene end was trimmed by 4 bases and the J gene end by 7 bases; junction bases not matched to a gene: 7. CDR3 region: CASSPQGTFEAFF. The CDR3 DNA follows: TGCGCCAGCAGCCCACAGGGGACTTTTGAAGCTTTCTTT.